This T cell receptor (beta chain) was observed in a study of T cell repertoires in cytomegalovirus infection. About the study: Based on public TCR beta signatures, there were indications of CMV infection and of a matching HLA type.

TCRdb re-called the reads with MiXCR, one entry per CDR3 protein. The table lists 300,000 to 450,000 distinct CDR3 sequences, 15% to 20% of them singletons. V was clipped by 5 bases and J by 9 bases, with 16 bases between them. Looked up from germline, CDR1 is SEHNR and CDR2 is FQNEAQ (reference sequence). The CDR3 loop spans 13 amino acids. This clonotype was seen a handful of times. Antigen specificity is unknown. General study points: There were HLA-C-restricted CMV-specific TCR beta clonotypes dominating the ex vivo response. Totalled public TCR beta family frequency picked out people who carried CMV plus the relevant HLA.

The origin of this receptor is a human donor in good health (CMV status not recorded). Some clones in this sample may be carry-over from other donors' samples. The rearrangement uses TRBV7-9 and TRBJ1-2; D uncertain. Sequenced input: PBMCs. CDR3 coding DNA: TGTGCCAGCAGCCCCCCAGACGGCAGAAGCTACACCTTC. It yields the protein CASSPPDGRSYTF.